Each of the 32 T cell receptor beta chains below was sequenced from the same sample in a study of T-cell memory formation after mild COVID-19. One entry per CDR3 protein, called by TCRdb with MiXCR from the 5' RACE reads. Among 500,000 to 650,000 distinct CDR3 sequences listed, roughly 22% were seen once. Sequenced sample: PBMCs or a T cell subset sorted from them (not recorded which). The receptors were sampled from an adult woman who had mild COVID-19 (a few samples of this study predate the infection). Cell type and time point are not known.

There are a few counts of this clonotype. The chain employs TRBV18 and TRBJ2-7; D is possibly TRBD1 (6 bases). Germline V gene lookup returns CDR1 KGHSH and CDR2 LQKENI. V lost 0 bases, J lost 1 base, and 10 bases lay in between. CDR3 length: 15 residues. CDR3 residues: CASSPPQGRSYEQYF. The CDR3 DNA sequence: TGTGCCAGCTCACCACCCCAGGGGCGATCCTACGAGCAGTACTTC.

The chain recombines TRBV4-3 with TRBJ2-5; TRBD1 matches 8 bases. Trimming removed 3 bases from V and 6 bases from J; junction bases left unmatched: 12. This CDR3 has 16 amino acids. Germline assignment: CDR1 LGHNA and CDR2 YSLEER. The CDR3 here is CASSHVTDRGHKTQYF. DNA of the CDR3: TGCGCCAGCAGCCATGTCACCGACAGGGGTCATAAGACCCAGTACTTC.

The chain couples TRBV29-1 to TRBJ2-1, with a weak D call TRBD1 (6 bases). This CDR3 has 15 residues. Trimming removed 0 bases from V and 6 bases from J, with 15 bases in between. Germline CDR1 is SQVTM and CDR2 is ANQGSEA. In DNA, the CDR3 is TGCAGCGTTGAAGATTGGGCGGCAGGGGTCAATGAGCAGTTCTTC. Encoded protein: CSVEDWAAGVNEQFF.

This clonotype was seen only a few times. The V call is TRBV27, the J call TRBJ2-2, with 10 bases matching TRBD1. CDR1 is MNHEY, CDR2 SMNVEV, per germline (reference sequence). The CDR3 runs to 14 residues. The ends lost 8 bases at V and 6 bases at J; junction bases unmatched: 6. CDR3 protein: CASGRTGGAGELFF. CDR3 nucleotides: TGTGCCAGCGGGCGGACAGGGGGTGCCGGGGAGCTGTTTTTT.

This rearrangement joins TRBV12-3 or TRBV12-4 to TRBJ1-1; 8 positions match TRBD1. Trimming took 4 bases from V and 4 from J; bases not matched to a gene: 5. The CDR3 runs to 14 residues. Here the CDR3 DNA reads TGTGCCAGCAGTTCCAGCACAGGGGGCACTGAAGCTTTCTTT. Its translation: CASSSSTGGTEAFF.

This clonotype was detected ten times or more. The chain employs TRBV12-3 or TRBV12-4 and TRBJ2-3; D gene unclear. Trimming cost V 7 bases and J 1 base, with 6 bases left between them. CDR3 length: 12 amino acids. The CDR3 coding sequence is TGTGCCAGCAACCGGGGCACAGATACGCAGTATTTT. It translates to CASNRGTDTQYF.

This clonotype was counted at least ten times. The V and J genes are TRBV7-2 and TRBJ2-3; no reliable D call. The CDR3 length is 16 residues. V lost 0 bases to trimming and J lost 1 base, with 11 bases between them. Per the germline V gene, CDR1 is SGHTA and CDR2 is FQGNSA. The CDR3 sequence is CASSLAPVTGTDTQYF. The DNA for the CDR3 is TGTGCCAGCAGCTTAGCCCCCGTCACAGGCACAGATACGCAGTATTTT.

The V gene is TRBV18, the J gene TRBJ1-1, with a tentative D call TRBD1 (6 bases). Per the germline V gene, CDR1 is KGHSH and CDR2 is LQKENI. The V gene lost 6 bases and the J gene lost 1 base, with 12 bases spanning the gap. The CDR3 spans 14 residues. In nucleotides, the CDR3 is TGTGCCAGCTCGCCCCAGGGGCAGAACACTGAAGCTTTCTTT. Translated: CASSPQGQNTEAFF.

The chain has TRBV27 and TRBJ2-3, with 8 bases fitting TRBD1. Germline V gene sequence: CDR1 MNHEY, CDR2 SMNVEV (reference sequence). Trimming cost V 5 bases and J 6 bases; bases outside gene matches: 7. The CDR3 has 14 amino acids. CDR3 sequence reads: CASSGTGVWDTQYF. CDR3 coding DNA: TGTGCCAGCAGTGGGACAGGCGTTTGGGATACGCAGTATTTT.

The chain is built from TRBV5-1 and TRBJ1-1; D ambiguous. Per germline, CDR1 SGHRS and CDR2 YFSETQ. This CDR3 is 15 amino acids long. Trimming cost V 1 base and J 1 base, with 11 bases left between them. In DNA, the CDR3 is TGCGCCAGCAGCTTGAGGGTCTGGGGGAACACTGAAGCTTTCTTT. Its protein product is CASSLRVWGNTEAFF.

In this sample, this clonotype turned up a few times. This sequence joins TRBV29-1 and TRBJ2-3; D ambiguous. The CDR3 runs to 13 residues. The V end lost 7 bases, the J end lost 4 bases, and 15 bases lay between the germline ends. From germline, CDR1 is SQVTM and CDR2 ANQGSEA. This CDR3 is CSADDIDPDTQYF. The CDR3, as DNA: TGCAGCGCTGATGATATAGATCCAGATACGCAGTATTTT.

In its sample, this clonotype was seen a few times. The V and J genes are TRBV30 and TRBJ2-5; no firm D call. Germline V CDR1 and CDR2: GTSNPN, SVGIG (reference sequence). V was clipped by 1 base and J by 0 bases, with 3 bases between them. The CDR3 is 12 amino acids. DNA for the CDR3: TGTGCCTGGAGTGAAGACCAAGAGACCCAGTACTTC. Translated, it gives CAWSEDQETQYF.

This clonotype was recorded a few times. The chain uses TRBV7-3 and TRBJ2-3; TRBD1 agrees at 8 bases. V was pared by 2 bases and J by 6 bases, with 7 bases of the junction left unmatched. This CDR3 comprises 15 residues. Germline CDR1 is SGHTA and CDR2 is FQGTGA. CDR3 nucleotides: TGTGCCAGCAGCTTACGGCAGGGGGCATGGGATACGCAGTATTTT. It is translated as CASSLRQGAWDTQYF.

In the case of this clonotype: Given a much more abundant clone one base away, this may be a read error. V usage is TRBV7-9 and J usage is TRBJ1-2; the D is unclear. Between the trimmed V and J ends, which lost 5 bases and 3 bases, there was a span of 7 bases. This CDR3 region has 12 residues. CDR1 is SEHNR and CDR2 is FQNEAQ in the germline V gene (reference sequence). CDR3 region: CASSIGDYGYTF. Written as DNA, the CDR3 is TGTGCCAGCAGCATCGGGGACTATGGCTACACCTTC.

The sample holds a few counts of this clonotype. The chain recombines TRBV12-3 or TRBV12-4 with TRBJ2-7; unclear D gene. This CDR3 has 15 residues. V was trimmed by 6 bases and J by 0 bases, leaving 15 bases between them. The CDR3 sequence: CASSQDPTSSYEQYF. Here the CDR3 DNA reads TGTGCCAGCAGCCAGGACCCGACATCCTCCTACGAGCAGTACTTC.

This clonotype was recorded a few times. The CDR3 loop reads CASSQVRKGGGRASRYNEQFF. The CDR3 coding sequence is TGTGCCAGCAGCCAAGTCCGAAAAGGAGGAGGGAGGGCCTCTAGGTACAATGAGCAGTTCTTC. The chain recombines TRBV3-1 with TRBJ2-1; 7 nucleotides line up with TRBD2. Germline V gives CDR1 LGHDT, CDR2 YNNKEL (reference sequence). V trimming: 1 base; J trimming: 4 bases; junction bases outside the gene matches: 22. This CDR3 comprises 21 residues.

The sample holds many counts of this clonotype. This sequence joins TRBV11-3 and TRBJ2-7; D gene ambiguous. CDR1 is SGHNT, CDR2 YENEEA, per germline. CDR3 length: 11 residues. Trimming shortened V by 4 bases and J by 2 bases, and 3 bases separated the two germline ends. The CDR3 DNA reads as TGTGCCAGCAGCTACACCTACGAGCAGTACTTC. Amino acids: CASSYTYEQYF.

The rearrangement joins TRBV12-3 or TRBV12-4 to TRBJ2-1; TRBD2 is a possible D gene (5 bases). The CDR3 extends over 15 amino acids. V lost 5 bases and J 4 bases, leaving 15 bases between the germline ends. The CDR3 bases are TGTGCCAGCAGTCCCCCCAACGGCGGGTACAATGAGCAGTTCTTC. Its translation: CASSPPNGGYNEQFF.

This clonotype has more than one count but fewer than ten. The gene calls are TRBV5-1 and TRBJ2-3; D might be TRBD2 (7 bases). Trimming stripped 3 bases from V and 6 bases from J, with 17 bases between. The germline V gene has CDR1 SGHRS and CDR2 YFSETQ. CDR3 length: 15 residues. CDR3 sequence reads: CASSSGGRNGDTQYF. The CDR3 nucleotides read TGCGCCAGCAGCTCCGGGGGGCGCAATGGGGATACGCAGTATTTT.

The chain has TRBV5-1 and TRBJ1-5; TRBD1 agrees at 8 bases. Trimming removed 4 bases from V and 5 bases from J; junction bases left unmatched: 8. This CDR3 is built from 15 residues. CDR1 is SGHRS, CDR2 YFSETQ, per germline. The chain's CDR3 is CASSIGQGRDQPQHF. Here the CDR3 DNA reads TGCGCCAGCAGCATTGGACAGGGAAGAGATCAGCCCCAGCATTTT.

The CDR3 sequence: CSVGRGSPTDTQYF. The CDR3, as DNA: TGCAGCGTTGGGCGGGGGAGCCCTACAGATACGCAGTATTTT. The V call is TRBV29-1, the J call TRBJ2-3; 7 bases agree with TRBD2. V shed 4 bases, J shed 3 bases, and the junction held 7 bases outside the gene matches. The germline V gene has CDR1 SQVTM and CDR2 ANQGSEA. The CDR3 has 14 amino acids.

This clonotype came up many times. The gene calls are TRBV5-1 and TRBJ2-5; D might be TRBD2 (6 bases). CDR3 length: 15 amino acids. CDR1 SGHRS and CDR2 YFSETQ come from the germline V gene. The germline V and J ends were trimmed by 5 bases and 5 bases, with 19 bases remaining between them. CDR3 sequence: CASSLRSTGGETQYF. The CDR3, as DNA: TGCGCCAGCAGTTTACGGAGTACCGGAGGGGAGACCCAGTACTTC.

J is TRBJ2-1 and V is TRBV30, with D possibly matching TRBD1 (5 bases). Germline lookup yields CDR1 GTSNPN and CDR2 SVGIG (reference sequence). V gave up 2 bases and J gave up 4 bases, with 9 bases separating them. The CDR3 spans 13 residues. This CDR3 is CAWSLTAYNEQFF. CDR3 in DNA: TGTGCCTGGAGTTTGACAGCTTACAATGAGCAGTTCTTC. Drawing the rest from reference TRBV30 and TRBJ2-1, the complete variable domain is SQTIHQWPATLVQPVGSPLSLECTVEGTSNPNLYWYRQAAGRGLQLLFYSVGIGQISSEVPQNLSASRPQDRQFILSSKKLLLSDSGFYLCAWSLTAYNEQFFGPGTRLTVL.

This rearrangement joins TRBV2 to TRBJ1-1, with no clear D. The CDR3 has 18 residues. Germline CDR1 SNHLY, CDR2 FYNNEI. Trimming took 2 bases from V and 3 from J, leaving 22 bases between them. The CDR3 region is CASSESPGRRMRDTEAFF. DNA for the CDR3: TGTGCCAGCAGTGAAAGCCCGGGCCGCCGAATGAGGGACACTGAAGCTTTCTTT.

V usage is TRBV5-1 and J usage is TRBJ1-4; D gene unclear. V was clipped by 0 bases and J by 3 bases, with 12 bases between them. The germline CDR1 and CDR2 sequences are SGHRS and YFSETQ. The CDR3 has 16 amino acids. As DNA, the CDR3 is TGCGCCAGCAGCTTGGGGCGGAATACTGCTAATGAAAAACTGTTTTTT. Its translation: CASSLGRNTANEKLFF.

The chain has TRBV3-1 and TRBJ2-3, with D perhaps assigned TRBD1 or TRBD2 (5 bases each). The CDR3 has 14 residues. Germline assignment: CDR1 LGHDT and CDR2 YNNKEL (reference sequence). The ends were cut back, 4 bases at V and 9 bases at J, with 17 bases in the middle. The CDR3 sequence: CASSPTRGPGTQYF. The CDR3 DNA reads as TGTGCCAGCAGCCCAACCCGGGGCCCTGGGACGCAGTATTTT.

This clonotype has more than one count but fewer than ten. V gene TRBV12-3 or TRBV12-4 combines with J gene TRBJ2-7, with a possible D match to TRBD2 (5 bases). Deletions cut 1 base from V and 6 bases from J, with 13 bases between. This CDR3 spans 14 amino acids. This chain's CDR3 is CASSLEASLVEQYF. CDR3 nucleotides: TGTGCCAGCAGTTTAGAGGCTAGCCTCGTCGAGCAGTACTTC.

The chain carries TRBV18 and TRBJ2-1; either TRBD1 or TRBD2 may supply D (5 bases each). This CDR3 comprises 16 residues. V lost 6 bases and J lost 5, with 20 bases in between. Germline lookup yields CDR1 KGHSH and CDR2 LQKENI. The CDR3 loop reads CASSYLSGLKHNEQFF. The DNA of the CDR3 is TGTGCCAGCTCGTATCTCTCGGGGCTCAAACACAATGAGCAGTTCTTC.

This clonotype was detected only a few times. V usage is TRBV20-1 and J usage is TRBJ2-2; 8 bases fit TRBD1. V shed 3 bases and J 2 bases; nucleotides not matched to a gene: 5. Germline-derived CDR1 and CDR2 are DFQATT and SNEGSKA (reference sequence). The CDR3 length is 15 residues. The CDR3 sequence: CSARPGQVNTGELFF. CDR3 bases: TGCAGTGCTAGGCCGGGACAGGTCAACACCGGGGAGCTGTTTTTT.

V and J are TRBV7-8 and TRBJ2-3; 16 bases line up with TRBD2. Unmatched junction bases numbered 10, after V lost 5 bases and J lost 2 bases. Germline V gene data show CDR1 as SGHVS and CDR2 as FQNEAQ. This CDR3 has 19 residues. The CDR3 nucleotides are TGTGCCAGCAGCCTCGGTGGGACTAGCGGGGGGGTTATCACAGATACGCAGTATTTT. Its translation: CASSLGGTSGGVITDTQYF.

This clonotype was observed a few times. The chain has TRBV29-1 and TRBJ1-1; no clear D. Germline CDR1 is SQVTM and CDR2 is ANQGSEA. This CDR3 contains 12 residues. V was pared by 7 bases and J by 4 bases, with 13 bases between. CDR3 nucleotides: TGCAGCGCTGTCAGTGCCGGCACTGAAGCTTTCTTT. This gives the protein CSAVSAGTEAFF.

The rearrangement uses TRBV3-1 and TRBJ1-2; 10 bases map to TRBD1. CDR3 length: 14 amino acids. Trimming took 5 bases from V and 7 from J; bases not matched to a gene: 7. Germline V gives CDR1 LGHDT, CDR2 YNNKEL (reference sequence). The CDR3, as DNA: TGTGCCAGCAGCGACAGGGGGCGAGTAGGTGGCTACACCTTC. This codes for CASSDRGRVGGYTF.